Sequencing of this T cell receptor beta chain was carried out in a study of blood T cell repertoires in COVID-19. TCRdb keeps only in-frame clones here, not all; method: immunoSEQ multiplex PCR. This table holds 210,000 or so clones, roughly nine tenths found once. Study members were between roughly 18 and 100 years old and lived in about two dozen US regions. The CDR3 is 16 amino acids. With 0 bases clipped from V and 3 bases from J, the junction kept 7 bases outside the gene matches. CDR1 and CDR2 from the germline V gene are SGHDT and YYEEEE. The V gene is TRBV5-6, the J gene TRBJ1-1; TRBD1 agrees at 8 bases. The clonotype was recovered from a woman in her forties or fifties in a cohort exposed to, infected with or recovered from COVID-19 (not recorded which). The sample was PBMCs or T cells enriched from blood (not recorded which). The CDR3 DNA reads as TGTGCCAGCAGCTTGGTGGGGACAGGCCTCCACACTGAAGCTTTCTTT. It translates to CASSLVGTGLHTEAFF. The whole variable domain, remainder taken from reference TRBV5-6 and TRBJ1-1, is DAGVTQSPTHLIKTRGQQVTLRCSPKSGHDTVSWYQQALGQGPQFIFQYYEEEERQRGNFPDRFSGHQFPNYSSELNVNALLLGDSALYLCASSLVGTGLHTEAFFGQGTRLTVV.